The 17 T cell receptor beta chains below were found in one sample sequenced in a study of tissue T cells after allogeneic stem cell transplantation (dated 2022 in TCRdb). The library was obtained by the immunoSEQ multiplex PCR assay. TCRdb stores this immuneACCESS table with in-frame sequences only. Part of the clones is absent; in the studies checked, under half of the shortfall reflects unresolved V genes, and no reason is known for the rest. The sample table shows thousands of clones, and 48% are seen once. Jointly, the top ten make up roughly 5% of the sample. The time point label, read with the paper, signifies: mouse harvest day 7 after allogeneic transplant. Mouse grafts combined 10^7 T-cell-depleted bone marrow cells with 10^6 splenic CD5+ T cells, given via tail vein injection. The sequencing input was gut tissue. These receptors originate from a female BALB/c mouse given C57BL/6 T cells with graft-versus-host disease after an allogeneic hematopoietic cell transplant.

In its sample, this clone was seen a few times. Gene names follow the mouse nomenclature. The observed sequence ends 1 residue before the CDR3 terminus, with the missing tail filled in from the germline J gene. This chain connects TRBV13-2 to TRBJ2-3; D is perhaps TRBD1 (6 bases). Trimming removed 0 bases from V and 3 bases from J, with 8 bases in between. CDR3 length: 14 amino acids. Germline CDR1 NNHNN, CDR2 SYGAGS (reference sequence). The CDR3 loop is CASGDAGAAETLYF. The covered CDR3 bases are TGTGCCAGCGGTGATGCAGGGGCAGCAGAAACGCTGTAT.

As concerns this clone: Each gene name is a mouse one. The read ends 1 residue early relative to the CDR3; the germline J gene fills the gap. The rearrangement joins TRBV13-2 to TRBJ1-3; D gene unclear. The CDR3 runs 16 residues. V was trimmed by 2 bases and J by 0 bases, leaving 12 bases between them. Germline lookup yields CDR1 NNHNN and CDR2 SYGAGS (reference sequence). Incomplete CDR3 DNA: TGTGCCAGCGGTGACCAGCGACAAACTTCTGGAAATACGCTCTAT. This translates into CASGDQRQTSGNTLY. The CDR3 in full is CASGDQRQTSGNTLYF.

As regards this clone: The germline and genes are mouse ones. The CDR3 is cut off 1 residue early in the read; its end comes from the germline J gene. This chain connects TRBV26 to TRBJ2-1, with D perhaps TRBD1 (7 bases). The CDR3 sequence is 14 residues long. The germline V gene encodes CDR1 KGHPV and CDR2 FQNQEV (reference sequence). Between the trimmed V and J ends, which lost 2 bases and 6 bases, there was a span of 11 bases. The DNA read from the CDR3 is TGTGCCAGCAGTCTGGAGGGGGCGCGTGCTGAGCAGTTC. It is translated as CASSLEGARAEQF. The complete CDR3 sequence is CASSLEGARAEQFF. Full variable domain (outside the CDR3, taken from reference TRBV26 and TRBJ2-1): NSKVIQTPRYLVKGQGQKAKMRCIPEKGHPVVFWYQQNKNNEFKFLINFQNQEVLQQIDMTEKRFSAECPSNSPCSLEIQSSEAGDSALYLCASSLEGARAEQFFGPGTRLTVL.

By share, this clone counts as medium-sized. Here the gene names and germline are mouse. From the germline J gene comes the end of the CDR3, since the read stops 1 residue before it. The gene calls are TRBV23 and TRBJ1-3; TRBD1, as called in the table, went unchecked against the DNA. This CDR3 is 15 amino acids long. Germline V CDR1 and CDR2: KGHTA, FQNQQP. The DNA read from the CDR3 is TGCTCCAGCAGTCAATCGGCAGGGTATGGAAATACGCTCTAT. Amino acid sequence: CSSSQSAGYGNTLY. The entire CDR3 sequence reads CSSSQSAGYGNTLYF.

In the case of this clone: Gene names are mouse gene names. The read ends 1 residue early relative to the CDR3; the germline J gene fills the gap. The chain recombines TRBV26 with TRBJ2-4; maybe TRBD1 (6 bases). There are 14 residues in the CDR3. Germline loops: CDR1 KGHPV, CDR2 FQNQEV (reference sequence). The V gene lost 6 bases and the J gene lost 0 bases, with 10 bases spanning the gap. The CDR3 bases that were read are TGTGCCAGCAGCCGGACAGCTAGTCAAAACACCTTGTAC. Its protein product is CASSRTASQNTLY. The full-length CDR3 reads as CASSRTASQNTLYF.

This clone was picked up a small number of times. The genes and germline here are from mouse. From the germline J gene comes the end of the CDR3, since the read stops 1 residue before it. The chain couples TRBV3 to TRBJ1-3; D is uncertain. The CDR3 has 14 amino acids. Germline CDR1 reads SNHLY; CDR2 reads FYNGKV (reference sequence). Trimming shortened V by 1 base and J by 0 bases, and 4 bases separated the two germline ends. The CDR3 bases that were read are TGTGCCAGCAGCTTAGGGAATTCTGGAAATACGCTCTAT. This encodes CASSLGNSGNTLY. The complete CDR3 reads CASSLGNSGNTLYF.

This clone was detected a few times. Gene names refer to mouse genes. The read gets to within 1 residue of the CDR3 end, and the germline J gene fills in the rest. The chain is built from TRBV13-1 and TRBJ1-3; D is ambiguous. Germline-derived CDR1 and CDR2 are NSHNY and SYGAGN. V lost 2 bases, J lost 0 bases, and 3 bases lay in between. The CDR3 is 13 amino acids. CDR3: CASSESSGNTLYF. The CDR3 DNA, read in part, is TGTGCCAGCAGTGAGAGTTCTGGAAATACGCTCTAT.

Concerning this clone: Any gene name here is a mouse gene name. The read ends 1 residue before the CDR3 terminus; that terminus is restored from the germline J gene. J is TRBJ1-3 and V is TRBV29, with TRBD1 matching 7 bases. After removal of 5 bases from V and 1 base from J, the junction contained 2 bases not matched to a gene. The CDR3 is made up of 14 amino acids. The germline V gene has CDR1 MSHET and CDR2 SYDVDS. The sequenced part of the CDR3 DNA is TGTGCTAGCAGTCTGGGACAGTCTGGAAATACGCTCTAT. This codes for CASSLGQSGNTLY. Given in full, the CDR3 is CASSLGQSGNTLYF.

This clone has just a few counts. Each gene name is a mouse one. The read comes to an end 1 residue before the CDR3 does, leaving the germline J gene to fill in the end. The rearrangement uses TRBV23 and TRBJ1-4; the table's TRBD1 call for D was not verified on the DNA. CDR1 and CDR2 from the germline V gene are KGHTA and FQNQQP. CDR3 length: 14 residues. CDR3 bases read: TGCTCCAGCAGTGAGACAGGGTCCAACGAAAGATTATTT. Protein sequence: CSSSETGSNERLF. The full CDR3 protein is CSSSETGSNERLFF.

About this clone: Gene names refer to mouse genes. The DNA ends 1 residue before the CDR3 does, and the rest of the CDR3 is filled in from the germline J gene. This rearrangement joins TRBV26 to TRBJ1-2; D ambiguous. Germline CDR1 and CDR2: KGHPV and FQNQEV (reference sequence). The CDR3 is 13 amino acids. V shed 2 bases and J shed 0 bases, with 4 bases lying between them. CDR3 residues: CASSLAANSDYTF. The CDR3 DNA, read in part, is TGTGCCAGCAGTCTGGCGGCAAACTCCGACTACACC.

A remark on this clone: Mouse germline and gene names are used. The read terminates 1 residue ahead of where the CDR3 ends, so the germline J gene completes it. The chain is built from TRBV5 and TRBJ1-1; D uncertain. Germline V lookup: CDR1 LGHNA, CDR2 YNLKQL (reference sequence). The CDR3 has 14 residues. V shed 4 bases and J shed 1 base, with 10 bases lying between them. The CDR3 protein is CASSPRPGNTEVFF. Incomplete CDR3 DNA: TGTGCCAGCAGCCCAAGGCCAGGAAACACAGAAGTCTTC.

This clone is classed as medium-sized. Gene names are mouse gene names. Read sequence stops 1 residue before the CDR3 end, and the germline J gene provides the missing end. This rearrangement joins TRBV23 to TRBJ1-4. The CDR3 is 16 amino acids. The germline gives CDR1 KGHTA, CDR2 FQNQQP. CDR3 DNA (partial): TGCTCCAGCAGTCAATCGGCTGCCATTTCCAACGAAAGATTATTT. Its translation: CSSSQSAAISNERLF. The whole CDR3 sequence reads CSSSQSAAISNERLFF.

This clone was detected only a few times. Germline and genes: mouse. Read sequence stops 1 residue before the CDR3 end, and the germline J gene provides the missing end. This chain joins TRBV12-2 and TRBJ1-1, with D unresolved. The CDR3 extends over 13 amino acids. The germline V gene has CDR1 SGHLS and CDR2 HYDKME. V gave up 4 bases and J gave up 0 bases, with 8 bases separating them. CDR3 DNA (partial): TGTGCCAGCTCAGCACAGACAAACACAGAAGTCTTC. It yields the protein CASSAQTNTEVF. The complete CDR3 reads CASSAQTNTEVFF.

This clone has only a few counts. Mouse names are used for the genes. The CDR3 goes on 1 residue after the read ends, and that part is filled in from the germline J gene. The chain combines TRBV3 with TRBJ1-5; the match to TRBD1 covers 8 bases. The germline V gene encodes CDR1 SNHLY and CDR2 FYNGKV (reference sequence). The CDR3 contains 15 residues. Trimming cost V 5 bases and J 0 bases; bases outside gene matches: 3. This chain's CDR3 is CASSPRGPNNQAPLF. Incomplete CDR3 DNA: TGTGCCAGCAGCCCCAGGGGGCCTAACAACCAGGCTCCGCTT.

Worth noting for this clone: Gene labels here are mouse ones. The read comes to an end 1 residue before the CDR3 does, leaving the germline J gene to fill in the end. This chain uses TRBV15 with TRBJ1-1; 11 bases match TRBD1. V shed 6 bases and J 0 bases; nucleotides not matched to a gene: 0. CDR3 length equals 14 residues. In germline, CDR1 is SGHND, CDR2 FRSKSL. Here the CDR3 reads CASRGQGANTEVFF. CDR3 DNA (partial): TGTGCCAGCAGGGGACAGGGGGCAAACACAGAAGTCTTC.

Comment on this clone: The listed genes are named as in mouse. The CDR3 extends 1 residue past the end of the read, so its final part is completed from the germline J gene. The chain uses TRBV12-1 and TRBJ2-4; TRBD2 agrees at 7 bases. The germline CDR1 and CDR2 sequences are SGHSN and HYEKVE. V lost 1 base to trimming and J lost 0 bases; unmatched junction nucleotides: 6. This CDR3 region has 16 residues. CDR3: CASSLVGGPSQNTLYF. The sequenced part of the CDR3 DNA is TGTGCCAGCTCTCTGGTGGGGGGACCTAGTCAAAACACCTTGTAC.

Worth noting for this clone: The germline and genes are mouse ones. Read coverage stops 1 residue before the CDR3 terminus; the germline J gene supplies the remainder. V and J are TRBV19 and TRBJ1-4; D is unclear. The CDR3 totals 15 residues. V was trimmed by 0 bases and J by 3 bases, leaving 9 bases between them. CDR1 is FNHDT, CDR2 SITEND, per germline (reference sequence). The sequenced part of the CDR3 DNA is TGTGCCAGCAGTATAGGCAGGAGAGCCAACGAAAGATTATTT. Its translation is CASSIGRRANERLF. The full CDR3 sequence reads CASSIGRRANERLFF.